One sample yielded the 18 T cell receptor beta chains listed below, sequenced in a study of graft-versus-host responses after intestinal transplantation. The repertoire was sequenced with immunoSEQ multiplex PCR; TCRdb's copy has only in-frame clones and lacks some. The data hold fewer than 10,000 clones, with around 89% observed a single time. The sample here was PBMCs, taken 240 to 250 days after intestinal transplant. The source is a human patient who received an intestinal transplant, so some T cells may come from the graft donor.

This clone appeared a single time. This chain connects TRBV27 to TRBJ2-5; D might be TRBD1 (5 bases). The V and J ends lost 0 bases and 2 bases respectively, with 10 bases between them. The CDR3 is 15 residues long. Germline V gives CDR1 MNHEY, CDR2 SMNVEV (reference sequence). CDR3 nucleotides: TGTGCCAGCAGTTTATCGAGGACACCACAAGAGACCCAGTACTTC. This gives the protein CASSLSRTPQETQYF.

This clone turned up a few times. Written as DNA, the CDR3 is TGCGCCAGCAGCGCCTTTCCGGGACCCATGAACACTGAAGCTTTCTTT. Its protein is CASSAFPGPMNTEAFF. The chain is built from TRBV5-1 and TRBJ1-1; perhaps TRBD1 as D (5 bases). CDR3 length: 16 residues. CDR1 and CDR2 from the germline V gene are SGHRS and YFSETQ. The ends were cut back, 4 bases at V and 0 bases at J, with 16 bases in the middle.

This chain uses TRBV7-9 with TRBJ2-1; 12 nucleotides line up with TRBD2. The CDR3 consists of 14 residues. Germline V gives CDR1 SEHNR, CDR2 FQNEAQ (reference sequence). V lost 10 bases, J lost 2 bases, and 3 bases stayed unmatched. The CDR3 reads CAIRLAGAYNEQFF. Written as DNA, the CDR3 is TGTGCCATCCGACTAGCGGGGGCCTACAATGAGCAGTTCTTC.

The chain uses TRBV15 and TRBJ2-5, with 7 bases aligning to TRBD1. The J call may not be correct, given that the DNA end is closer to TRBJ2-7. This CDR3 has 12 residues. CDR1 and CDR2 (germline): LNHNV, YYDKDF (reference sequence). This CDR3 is CATSLDRDEQYF. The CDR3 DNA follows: TGTGCCACCAGCTTAGACAGGGACGAGCAGTACTTC.

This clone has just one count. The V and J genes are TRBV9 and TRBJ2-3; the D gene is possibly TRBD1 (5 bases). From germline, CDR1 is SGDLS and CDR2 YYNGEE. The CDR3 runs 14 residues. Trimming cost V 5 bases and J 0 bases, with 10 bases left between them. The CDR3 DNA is TGTGCCAGCAGTTCAGGGATTAGCACAGATACGCAGTATTTT. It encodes CASSSGISTDTQYF.

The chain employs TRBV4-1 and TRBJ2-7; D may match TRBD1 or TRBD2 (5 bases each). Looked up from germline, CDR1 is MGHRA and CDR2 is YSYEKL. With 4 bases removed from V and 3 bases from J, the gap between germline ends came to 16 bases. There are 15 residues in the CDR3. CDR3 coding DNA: TGCGCCAGCAGCCGAGGGCAGGGTGCCAACTACGAGCAGTACTTC. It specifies CASSRGQGANYEQYF.

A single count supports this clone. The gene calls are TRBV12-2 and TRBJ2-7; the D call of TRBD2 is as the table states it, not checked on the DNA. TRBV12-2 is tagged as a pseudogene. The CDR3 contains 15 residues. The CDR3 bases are TGTGCAAGTCGCTTAGAACTCTACCCTTACGACGAGCAGTACTTC. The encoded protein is CASRLELYPYDEQYF.

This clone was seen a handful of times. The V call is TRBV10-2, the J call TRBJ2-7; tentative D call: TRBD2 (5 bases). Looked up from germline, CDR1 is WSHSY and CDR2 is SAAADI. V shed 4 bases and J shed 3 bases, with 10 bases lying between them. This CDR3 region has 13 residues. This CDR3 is CASSGVRDYEQYF. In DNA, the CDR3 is TGCGCCAGCAGTGGGGTTCGGGACTACGAGCAGTACTTC.

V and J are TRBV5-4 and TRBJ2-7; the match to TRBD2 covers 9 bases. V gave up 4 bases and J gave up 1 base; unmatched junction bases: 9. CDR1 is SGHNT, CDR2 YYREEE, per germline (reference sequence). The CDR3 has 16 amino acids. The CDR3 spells CASSRGGVRRSYEQYF. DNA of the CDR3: TGTGCCAGCAGCCGCGGGGGGGTCCGAAGGTCCTACGAGCAGTACTTC. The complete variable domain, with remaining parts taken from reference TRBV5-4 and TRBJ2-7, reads ETGVTQSPTHLIKTRGQQVTLRCSSQSGHNTVSWYQQALGQGPQFIFQYYREEENGRGNFPPRFSGLQFPNYSSELNVNALELDDSALYLCASSRGGVRRSYEQYFGPGTRLTVT.

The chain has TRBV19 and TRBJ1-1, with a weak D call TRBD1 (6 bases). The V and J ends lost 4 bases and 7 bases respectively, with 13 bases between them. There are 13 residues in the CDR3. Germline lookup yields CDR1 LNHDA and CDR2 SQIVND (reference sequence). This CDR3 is CASSSGGAREAFF. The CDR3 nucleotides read TGTGCCAGTAGTAGCGGGGGGGCCCGTGAAGCTTTCTTT. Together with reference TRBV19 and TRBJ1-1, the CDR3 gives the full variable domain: DGGITQSPKYLFRKEGQNVTLSCEQNLNHDAMYWYRQDPGQGLRLIYYSQIVNDFQKGDIAEGYSVSREKKESFPLTVTSAQKNPTAFYLCASSSGGAREAFFGQGTRLTVV.

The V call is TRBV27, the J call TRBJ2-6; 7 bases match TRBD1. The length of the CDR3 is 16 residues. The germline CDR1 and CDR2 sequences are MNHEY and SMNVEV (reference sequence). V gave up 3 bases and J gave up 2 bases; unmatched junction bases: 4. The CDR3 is CASSFRTGAGANVLTF. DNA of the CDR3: TGTGCCAGCAGTTTCCGAACAGGGGCTGGGGCCAACGTCCTGACTTTC.

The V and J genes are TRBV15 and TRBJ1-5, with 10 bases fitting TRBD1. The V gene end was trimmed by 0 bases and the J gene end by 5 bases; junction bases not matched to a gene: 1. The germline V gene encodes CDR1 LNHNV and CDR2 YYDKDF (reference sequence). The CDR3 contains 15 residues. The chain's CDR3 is CATSREGTGDQPQHF. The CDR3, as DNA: TGTGCCACCAGCAGAGAAGGGACAGGGGATCAGCCCCAGCATTTT.

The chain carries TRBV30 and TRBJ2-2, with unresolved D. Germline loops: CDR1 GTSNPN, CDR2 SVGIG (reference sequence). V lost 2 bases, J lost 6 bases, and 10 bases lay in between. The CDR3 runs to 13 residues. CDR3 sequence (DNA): TGTGCCTGGAGTCCTTTACGCGCCGGGGAGCTGTTTTTT. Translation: CAWSPLRAGELFF.

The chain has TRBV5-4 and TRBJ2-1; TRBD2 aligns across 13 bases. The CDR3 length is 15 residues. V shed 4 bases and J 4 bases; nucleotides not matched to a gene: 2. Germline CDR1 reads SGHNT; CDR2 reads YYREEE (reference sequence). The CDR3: CASSPGLAGYNEQFF. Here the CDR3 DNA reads TGTGCCAGCAGCCCGGGACTAGCGGGGTACAATGAGCAGTTCTTC.

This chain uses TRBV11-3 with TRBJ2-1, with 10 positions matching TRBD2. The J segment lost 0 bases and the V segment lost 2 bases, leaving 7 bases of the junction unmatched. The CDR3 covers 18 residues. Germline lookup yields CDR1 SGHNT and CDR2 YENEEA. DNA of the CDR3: TGTGCCAGCAGCTTAAGGACTAGCGGAGGCTGCTCCTACAATGAGCAGTTCTTC. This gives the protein CASSLRTSGGCSYNEQFF.

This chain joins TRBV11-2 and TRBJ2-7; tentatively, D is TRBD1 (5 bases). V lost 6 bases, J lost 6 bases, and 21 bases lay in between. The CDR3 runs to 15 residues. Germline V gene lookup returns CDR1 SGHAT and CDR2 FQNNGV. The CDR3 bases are TGTGCCAGCAGAAAAGACGGGCAGGGATTCGGCGAGCAGTACTTC. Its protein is CASRKDGQGFGEQYF. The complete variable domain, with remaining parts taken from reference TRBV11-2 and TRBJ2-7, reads EAGVAQSPRYKIIEKRQSVAFWCNPISGHATLYWYQQILGQGPKLLIQFQNNGVVDDSQLPKDRFSAERLKGVDSTLKIQPAKLEDSAVYLCASRKDGQGFGEQYFGPGTRLTVT.

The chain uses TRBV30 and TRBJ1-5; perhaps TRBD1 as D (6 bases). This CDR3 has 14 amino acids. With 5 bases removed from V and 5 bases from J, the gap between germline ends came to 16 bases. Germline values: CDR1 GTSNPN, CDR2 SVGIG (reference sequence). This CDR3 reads CAWSLGGGYQPQHF. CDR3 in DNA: TGTGCCTGGTCGTTGGGGGGCGGTTATCAGCCCCAGCATTTT.

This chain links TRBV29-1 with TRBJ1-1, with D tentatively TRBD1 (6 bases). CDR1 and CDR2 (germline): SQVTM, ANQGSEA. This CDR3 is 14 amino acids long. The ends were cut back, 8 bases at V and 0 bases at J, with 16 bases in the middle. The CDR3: CSSQGGSMNTEAFF. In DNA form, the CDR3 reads TGCAGCTCTCAAGGGGGGTCCATGAACACTGAAGCTTTCTTT.